The present TCR beta chain was sequenced within a study of high-grade serous ovarian cancer treatment subgroups. Looking at the study overall: On average, more than 14,000 reads and about 8,100 unique TCR beta rearrangements were obtained per sample.

As to this clone: Its antigen is unidentified.

Germline V gives CDR1 MNHNS, CDR2 SASEGT. Trimming took 1 base from V and 3 from J, leaving 10 bases between them. The CDR3 totals 15 residues. Tumor samples were taken before definitive surgery or chemotherapy. Study-wide points: TCR clonal relatedness correlated positively with neoantigen level. Only CDR3 was analyzed; CDR1 and CDR2 were not. Tumors within one patient showed repertoire similarity of roughly 0.095 to 0.85.

This table comes from immunoSEQ multiplex PCR, and its TCRdb copy is limited to in-frame clones, with some not included. The profile shows roughly 29,000 clones, about 81% of them singletons. This chain connects TRBV6-1 to TRBJ1-3, with TRBD1 as a possible D gene (6 bases). Specimen: tumor tissue. The origin of this receptor is a human donor with high-grade serous ovarian cancer. CDR3 sequence: CASSEGGLIGNTIYF. CDR3 coding DNA: TGTGCCAGCAGTGAAGGGGGGCTGATTGGAAACACCATATATTTT.